A single sample is the source of the 22 T cell receptor beta chains below, sequenced in a study of control samples from healthy donors and cancer patients. Sequencing used immunoSEQ multiplex PCR; TCRdb keeps in-frame clones, though not all of them. The table has about 180,000 clones, around 87% seen once. Sequencing used blood. The source is a woman aged 45 to 65 in good health.

As for this clone: Different DNA sequences within this sample yield the same CDR3. V gene TRBV4-3 combines with J gene TRBJ1-4, with D possibly TRBD1 on 6 matching bases. V lost 3 bases and J lost 5, with 10 bases in between. The length of the CDR3 is 14 residues. The germline V gene has CDR1 LGHNA and CDR2 YSLEER. CDR3 DNA: TGCGCCAGCAGCCAGGGGCAGGGGAATGAAAAACTGTTTTTT. As protein: CASSQGQGNEKLFF.

The rearrangement links TRBV10-3 to TRBJ1-2; D gene unclear. The CDR3 contains 12 residues. The germline V gene encodes CDR1 ENHRY and CDR2 SYGVKD. The V gene lost 6 bases and the J gene lost 6 bases, with 11 bases spanning the gap. As DNA, the CDR3 is TGTGCCATCAGCCCTAGCGAGGATGGCTACACCTTC. Translation gives CAISPSEDGYTF.

CDR3 nucleotide sequence: TGCGCCAGCAGCTTGGGTGGCTCGGAGGGGGAGACCCAGTACTTC. Its protein product is CASSLGGSEGETQYF. The J gene is TRBJ2-5, the V gene TRBV5-1; the D gene is possibly TRBD2 (6 bases). This CDR3 contains 15 residues. V dropped 0 bases and J dropped 5 bases, with 14 bases sitting between them. Germline CDR1 SGHRS, CDR2 YFSETQ.

This clone has just one count. V and J are TRBV5-1 and TRBJ2-5, with 9 bases identical to TRBD1. The V segment lost 0 bases and the J segment 4 bases; nucleotides outside the gene matches: 10. Germline V gives CDR1 SGHRS, CDR2 YFSETQ. The CDR3 is made up of 17 amino acids. The CDR3 loop reads CASSLATTPGQGETQYF. CDR3 DNA: TGCGCCAGCAGCTTGGCGACTACCCCGGGACAGGGAGAGACCCAGTACTTC.

This chain links TRBV11-2 with TRBJ2-4; D may be TRBD2 (5 bases). The CDR3 covers 14 residues. V was cut by 6 bases and J by 9 bases, with 18 bases left in between. CDR1 is SGHAT and CDR2 is FQNNGV in the germline V gene. This chain's CDR3 is CASSLATARGIQYF. The CDR3 bases are TGTGCCAGCAGTCTAGCAACCGCACGGGGCATTCAGTACTTC. Full variable domain (remainder filled in from reference TRBV11-2 and TRBJ2-4): EAGVAQSPRYKIIEKRQSVAFWCNPISGHATLYWYQQILGQGPKLLIQFQNNGVVDDSQLPKDRFSAERLKGVDSTLKIQPAKLEDSAVYLCASSLATARGIQYFGAGTRLSVL.

The chain uses TRBV14 and TRBJ1-4, with D possibly TRBD1 on 6 matching bases. The CDR3 loop spans 15 amino acids. V was clipped by 4 bases and J by 7 bases, with 16 bases between them. Germline CDR1 is SGHDN and CDR2 is FVKESK. CDR3 residues: CASSRQVLRGEKLFF. The CDR3 DNA reads TGTGCCAGCAGCCGACAGGTTCTTCGCGGTGAAAAACTGTTTTTT.

The rearrangement links TRBV5-4 to TRBJ2-7; a possible D gene is TRBD2 (6 bases). Germline CDR1 and CDR2: SGHNT and YYREEE (reference sequence). The germline V and J ends were trimmed by 0 bases and 1 base, with 11 bases remaining between them. CDR3 length: 15 residues. DNA of the CDR3: TGTGCCAGCAGCTTGGGGGCTAGCGCTTCCTACGAGCAGTACTTC. Encoded protein: CASSLGASASYEQYF.

V usage is TRBV6-5 and J usage is TRBJ1-5, with a tentative D call TRBD1 (5 bases). The length of the CDR3 is 14 residues. The V gene lost 6 bases and the J gene lost 5 bases, with 14 bases spanning the gap. The V gene's germline CDR1 is MNHEY and CDR2 SVGAGI. In DNA, the CDR3 is TGTGCCAGCAGCCGCACAGGCTCCGATCAGCCCCAGCATTTT. As protein: CASSRTGSDQPQHF.

The V call is TRBV5-4, the J call TRBJ2-3; the D gene is possibly TRBD2 (5 bases). The CDR3 totals 13 residues. Germline values: CDR1 SGHNT, CDR2 YYREEE (reference sequence). V was pared by 2 bases and J by 3 bases, with 7 bases between. CDR3 sequence (DNA): TGTGCCAGCAGCTTTACGGGAACAGATACGCAGTATTTT. This sequence encodes CASSFTGTDTQYF.

The chain combines TRBV24-1 with TRBJ1-2; TRBD1 is a possible D gene (6 bases). V dropped 4 bases and J dropped 5 bases, with 13 bases sitting between them. The CDR3 is 14 amino acids. CDR1 KGHDR and CDR2 SFDVKD come from the germline V gene. The CDR3 is CATSDRGQSYGYTF. In DNA form, the CDR3 reads TGTGCCACCAGTGACCGAGGACAGAGTTATGGCTACACCTTC.

This chain connects TRBV15 to TRBJ1-5; D is unresolved. Germline CDR1 and CDR2: LNHNV and YYDKDF (reference sequence). CDR3 length: 12 amino acids. V lost 5 bases, J lost 0 bases, and 2 bases lay in between. The CDR3 sequence is CATSHSNQPQHF. For the CDR3, the DNA is TGTGCCACCAGCCATAGCAATCAGCCCCAGCATTTT.

The chain is built from TRBV29-1 and TRBJ2-1; D not resolved. V gave up 6 bases and J gave up 2 bases, with 14 bases separating them. The germline V gene encodes CDR1 SQVTM and CDR2 ANQGSEA. The CDR3 has 14 amino acids. Here the CDR3 reads CSVGPLGTYNEQFF. The CDR3 nucleotides read TGCAGCGTGGGTCCCTTGGGGACCTACAATGAGCAGTTCTTC.

The gene calls are TRBV10-3 and TRBJ2-1, with 9 positions matching TRBD2. J gave up 1 base and V 0 bases, and 16 bases lay outside the gene matches. CDR3 size: 21 residues. Germline loops: CDR1 ENHRY, CDR2 SYGVKD. The CDR3 DNA reads TGTGCCATCAGTGAGTCGGTCGGAAAACCAACCAGCGGGAGGTCCTACAATGAGCAGTTCTTC. Residues: CAISESVGKPTSGRSYNEQFF.

The CDR3 protein is CASSAGQAPRGEQFF. DNA of the CDR3: TGTGCCAGCAGCGCGGGACAGGCGCCAAGAGGGGAGCAGTTCTTC. The chain couples TRBV9 to TRBJ2-1, with 8 bases matching TRBD1. V trimming: 3 bases; J trimming: 10 bases; junction bases outside the gene matches: 12. This CDR3 has 15 residues. Germline values: CDR1 SGDLS, CDR2 YYNGEE. Variable domain in full (rest from reference TRBV9 and TRBJ2-1): DSGVTQTPKHLITATGQRVTLRCSPRSGDLSVYWYQQSLDQGLQFLIQYYNGEERAKGNILERFSAQQFPDLHSELNLSSLELGDSALYFCASSAGQAPRGEQFFGPGTRLTVL.

The chain recombines TRBV19 with TRBJ2-3; weak D call: TRBD1 (5 bases). Germline-derived CDR1 and CDR2 are LNHDA and SQIVND (reference sequence). The CDR3 runs to 12 residues. V lost 4 bases and J 6 bases, leaving 8 bases between the germline ends. The CDR3 sequence is CASSTQADTQYF. The CDR3, as DNA: TGTGCCAGTAGTACACAGGCCGATACGCAGTATTTT.

This chain uses TRBV5-4 with TRBJ2-2, with 7 positions matching TRBD2. Germline V lookup: CDR1 SGHNT, CDR2 YYREEE (reference sequence). V trimming: 3 bases; J trimming: 5 bases; junction bases outside the gene matches: 10. This CDR3 is 16 amino acids long. DNA for the CDR3: TGTGCCAGCAGCTCGGTGGCGGGGGTTACGACCGGGGAGCTGTTTTTT. Amino acid sequence: CASSSVAGVTTGELFF. The variable domain in full, completed from reference TRBV5-4 and TRBJ2-2, reads ETGVTQSPTHLIKTRGQQVTLRCSSQSGHNTVSWYQQALGQGPQFIFQYYREEENGRGNFPPRFSGLQFPNYSSELNVNALELDDSALYLCASSSVAGVTTGELFFGEGSRLTVL.

V and J are TRBV27 and TRBJ1-1; 11 bases are shared with TRBD1. This CDR3 contains 22 residues. Germline V CDR1 and CDR2: MNHEY, SMNVEV (reference sequence). V lost 6 bases and J lost 0; bases outside the gene matches: 24. CDR3 coding DNA: TGTGCCAGCAGCTCCTTATCGCCGGGACAGGGGGGCCTCCTTACCATGAACACTGAAGCTTTCTTT. Translating it yields CASSSLSPGQGGLLTMNTEAFF.

The chain carries TRBV3-1 (or the pseudogene TRBV3-2) and TRBJ2-1, with TRBD2 matching over 11 bases. Germline V gene data show CDR1 as LGHDT and CDR2 as YNNKEL (reference sequence). The CDR3 extends over 21 amino acids. J gave up 0 bases and V 1 base, and 14 bases lay outside the gene matches. The chain's CDR3 is CASSQAVASGGPRSSYNEQFF. As DNA, the CDR3 is TGTGCCAGCAGCCAAGCGGTCGCTAGCGGGGGGCCTCGGAGCTCCTACAATGAGCAGTTCTTC.

About this clone itself: This sample also contains other DNA sequences that code for the same CDR3. This chain connects TRBV5-1 to TRBJ2-3; D is uncertain. Looked up from germline, CDR1 is SGHRS and CDR2 is YFSETQ. This CDR3 contains 12 residues. Trimming took off 4 bases at V and 0 bases at J, with 3 bases between the two ends. CDR3 region: CASSRSTDTQYF. The CDR3 DNA reads as TGCGCCAGCAGCCGCAGCACAGATACGCAGTATTTT.

This chain connects TRBV30 to TRBJ1-2; no clear D. The V gene's germline CDR1 is GTSNPN and CDR2 SVGIG (reference sequence). The CDR3 sequence is 12 residues long. V was clipped by 2 bases and J by 4 bases, with 8 bases between them. The CDR3: CAWSPQSYGYTF. CDR3 DNA sequence: TGTGCCTGGAGTCCACAATCCTATGGCTACACCTTC.

The chain combines TRBV18 with TRBJ2-3; no definite D call. CDR1 is KGHSH, CDR2 LQKENI, per germline. CDR3 size: 14 residues. Trimming cost V 4 bases and J 1 base, with 9 bases left between them. CDR3 region: CASSLGSRTDTQYF. The CDR3 DNA follows: TGTGCCAGCTCACTCGGATCTCGCACAGATACGCAGTATTTT.

This sequence joins TRBV28 and TRBJ1-4; 7 bases are a match to TRBD1. Germline values: CDR1 MDHEN, CDR2 SYDVKM. V was pared by 6 bases and J by 0 bases, with 7 bases of the junction left unmatched. The CDR3 extends over 16 amino acids. This chain's CDR3 is CASSFPGTATNEKLFF. CDR3 DNA: TGTGCCAGCAGCTTCCCCGGGACAGCAACTAATGAAAAACTGTTTTTT.